The 19 T cell receptor beta chains in this list originate from one sample, sequenced in a study of PD-1 blockade in mismatch repair-deficient tumors. The table came from immunoSEQ multiplex PCR; TCRdb's copy has only in-frame clones and leaves some out. The data show approximately 60,000 clones, with approximately 88% seen just once and approximately 13% held by the top ten. Sequences were derived from peripheral blood, sampled 52 weeks after starting pembrolizumab. These receptors came from an adult with mismatch repair-deficient cancer.

The rearrangement uses TRBV7-6 and TRBJ2-1, with TRBD1 as a possible D gene (6 bases). Per germline, CDR1 SGHVS and CDR2 FNYEAQ. The CDR3 spans 14 residues. V was shortened by 3 bases and J by 7 bases, with 13 bases between the two germline ends. CDR3 in amino acids: CASSLLSGANEQFF. CDR3 nucleotide sequence: TGTGCCAGCAGCTTGCTTTCAGGGGCGAATGAGCAGTTCTTC.

The genes are TRBV30 and TRBJ2-7; 7 bases fit TRBD1. V lost 0 bases and J lost 3; bases outside the gene matches: 2. Per germline, CDR1 GTSNPN and CDR2 SVGIG (reference sequence). CDR3 size: 13 residues. CDR3 DNA: TGTGCCTGGAGTGTCTACAGGGGCTACGAGCAGTACTTC. The encoded protein is CAWSVYRGYEQYF.

V usage is TRBV6-6 and J usage is TRBJ2-1; D is undetermined. The CDR3 contains 13 residues. The germline V gene has CDR1 MNHNY and CDR2 SVGAGI (reference sequence). Between the trimmed V and J ends, which lost 8 bases and 1 base, there was a span of 9 bases. The CDR3 is CASARASYNEQFF. The CDR3 DNA is TGTGCCAGCGCACGGGCATCCTACAATGAGCAGTTCTTC.

This clone was seen a few times. The chain is built from TRBV7-2 and TRBJ1-1; D uncertain. The CDR3 has 12 residues. In germline, CDR1 is SGHTA, CDR2 FQGNSA. V was cut by 1 base and J by 3 bases, with 3 bases left in between. CDR3 sequence reads: CASSLGYTEAFF. The CDR3 DNA reads TGTGCCAGCAGCTTAGGATACACTGAAGCTTTCTTT.

The rearrangement joins TRBV7-9 to TRBJ2-5; D may be TRBD1 (5 bases). The CDR3 spans 15 residues. Germline V gene data show CDR1 as SEHNR and CDR2 as FQNEAQ (reference sequence). The V end was cut by 1 base, the J end by 5 bases, with 14 bases between. CDR3 coding DNA: TGTGCCAGCAGCTTAGTACCCAGGGCATGGGAGACCCAGTACTTC. Protein product: CASSLVPRAWETQYF.

The chain joins TRBV19 to TRBJ2-3, with TRBD1 matching 7 bases. Germline-derived CDR1 and CDR2 are LNHDA and SQIVND (reference sequence). V shed 4 bases, J shed 7 bases, and the junction held 17 bases outside the gene matches. This CDR3 region has 17 residues. CDR3 loop: CASSTRDSNYPAYTQYF. CDR3 in DNA: TGTGCCAGTAGTACCCGGGACAGCAACTACCCAGCTTATACGCAGTATTTT.

V and J are TRBV10-2 and TRBJ1-5; the match to TRBD1 covers 7 bases. The germline gives CDR1 WSHSY, CDR2 SAAADI. The CDR3 spans 16 residues. The trim removed 1 base at V and 4 bases at J, leaving 7 bases unmatched. The CDR3 sequence is CASSEWARGGNQPQHF. In nucleotides, the CDR3 is TGCGCCAGCAGTGAGTGGGCCAGGGGGGGGAATCAGCCCCAGCATTTT.

The chain has TRBV7-2 and TRBJ2-1, with D possibly TRBD2 on 6 matching bases. CDR1 and CDR2 from the germline V gene are SGHTA and FQGNSA. The ends were cut back, 1 base at V and 9 bases at J, with 19 bases in the middle. The CDR3 has 16 residues. The CDR3 spells CASSLVPLANNLEQFF. DNA for the CDR3: TGTGCCAGCAGCTTAGTGCCCCTAGCGAACAATCTTGAGCAGTTCTTC. The variable domain in full, completed from reference TRBV7-2 and TRBJ2-1, reads GAGVSQSPSNKVTEKGKDVELRCDPISGHTALYWYRQSLGQGLEFLIYFQGNSAPDKSGLPSDRFSAERTGGSVSTLTIQRTQQEDSAVYLCASSLVPLANNLEQFFGPGTRLTVL.

This clone appeared a single time. This chain connects TRBV4-3 to TRBJ1-2, with D possibly TRBD1 on 5 matching bases. The germline CDR1 and CDR2 sequences are LGHNA and YSLEER. This CDR3 is 14 amino acids long. Trimming shortened V by 2 bases and J by 8 bases, and 15 bases separated the two germline ends. CDR3 protein: CASSQRSGTKGYTF. For the CDR3, the DNA is TGCGCCAGCAGCCAACGTTCCGGGACTAAAGGCTACACCTTC.

The chain joins TRBV5-4 to TRBJ2-7, with 9 bases fitting TRBD1. Germline CDR1 and CDR2: SGHNT and YYREEE (reference sequence). V gave up 3 bases and J gave up 2 bases; unmatched junction bases: 3. This CDR3 is 14 amino acids long. In DNA, the CDR3 is TGTGCCAGCAGCTACGGGACAGGGACCTACGAGCAGTACTTC. Protein: CASSYGTGTYEQYF.

The CDR3 loop is CASSLSRDQPQHF. CDR3 coding DNA: TGTGCCAGCAGTTTAAGCAGGGACCAGCCCCAGCATTTT. The chain links TRBV27 to TRBJ1-5; TRBD1 might be the D (5 bases). The CDR3 spans 13 residues. The germline V gene encodes CDR1 MNHEY and CDR2 SMNVEV (reference sequence). Between the trimmed V and J ends, which lost 2 bases and 7 bases, there was a span of 9 bases.

The gene calls are TRBV2 and TRBJ2-7; 11 bases match TRBD1. There are 15 residues in the CDR3. Germline V lookup: CDR1 SNHLY, CDR2 FYNNEI. With 3 bases clipped from V and 3 bases from J, the junction kept 4 bases outside the gene matches. The CDR3 DNA sequence: TGTGCCAGCAGTGATCCGGGACAGGGGGTCTACGAGCAGTACTTC. Its translation is CASSDPGQGVYEQYF.

The V gene is TRBV19, the J gene TRBJ2-7; TRBD2 agrees at 9 bases. This CDR3 has 15 amino acids. V shed 4 bases and J 3 bases; nucleotides not matched to a gene: 7. Germline V lookup: CDR1 LNHDA, CDR2 SQIVND (reference sequence). The CDR3 loop is CASSTSSGNLYEQYF. The CDR3, as DNA: TGTGCCAGTAGTACCTCTAGCGGGAACCTCTACGAGCAGTACTTC. Full variable domain (rest looked up from reference TRBV19 and TRBJ2-7): DGGITQSPKYLFRKEGQNVTLSCEQNLNHDAMYWYRQDPGQGLRLIYYSQIVNDFQKGDIAEGYSVSREKKESFPLTVTSAQKNPTAFYLCASSTSSGNLYEQYFGPGTRLTVT.

This chain connects TRBV10-3 to TRBJ2-7; D may match TRBD1 or TRBD2 (5 bases each). CDR3 length: 14 residues. The germline gives CDR1 ENHRY, CDR2 SYGVKD. The V and J ends lost 3 bases and 7 bases respectively, with 16 bases between them. CDR3 amino acids: CAISDWGSAQEQYF. The CDR3 nucleotides read TGTGCCATCAGTGATTGGGGGTCAGCGCAAGAGCAGTACTTC.

V is TRBV9 and J is TRBJ2-1, with a tentative D call TRBD2 (7 bases). The CDR3 length is 15 residues. Germline values: CDR1 SGDLS, CDR2 YYNGEE. The V and J ends lost 3 bases and 2 bases respectively, with 12 bases between them. In DNA form, the CDR3 reads TGTGCCAGCAGCGGAGCGGGACAAACCTACAATGAGCAGTTCTTC. As protein: CASSGAGQTYNEQFF.

This rearrangement joins TRBV18 to TRBJ2-3, with D possibly TRBD1 on 6 matching bases. Trimming left V 5 bases short and J 6 bases short, with 18 bases between. The germline V gene encodes CDR1 KGHSH and CDR2 LQKENI. This CDR3 is built from 15 residues. This CDR3 reads CASSIDVGTGDTQYF. CDR3 nucleotides: TGTGCCAGCTCAATCGATGTGGGAACAGGGGATACGCAGTATTTT.

This clone showed up just once. The chain employs TRBV4-3 and TRBJ2-7; D unresolved. Germline V gives CDR1 LGHNA, CDR2 YSLEER. The ends were cut back, 2 bases at V and 2 bases at J, with 10 bases in the middle. The CDR3 is 14 residues long. Here the CDR3 DNA reads TGCGCCAGCAGCCAAAACGACGGAGCCTACGAGCAGTACTTC. Translated: CASSQNDGAYEQYF.

CDR3 amino acids: CASSRPGPDETQYF. CDR3 DNA sequence: TGTGCCAGCTCGCGACCAGGGCCCGATGAGACCCAGTACTTC. The chain is built from TRBV18 and TRBJ2-5; perhaps TRBD1 as D (5 bases). V was clipped by 6 bases and J by 5 bases, with 16 bases between them. Germline CDR1 and CDR2: KGHSH and LQKENI. The CDR3 runs to 14 residues.

CDR3 sequence reads: CASSLTSGTPYEQYF. CDR3 sequence (DNA): TGTGCCAGCAGCTTAACTAGCGGGACGCCCTACGAGCAGTACTTC. The chain has TRBV11-2 and TRBJ2-7; 10 bases fit TRBD2. The V gene end was trimmed by 2 bases and the J gene end by 2 bases; junction bases not matched to a gene: 3. The CDR3 spans 15 residues. CDR1 and CDR2 (germline): SGHAT, FQNNGV.